This T cell receptor (beta chain) was recovered during a study of cytomegalovirus exposure and HLA in healthy donors. Study-wide background: Within the Caucasian-associated ancestry cluster were 81% of the roughly 400 genotyped donors. Findings and caveats of the study: The classifier, whose performance was assessed in both the original and validation cohorts, reportedly diagnosed cytomegalovirus status with high specificity and sensitivity.

The PCR made use of 60 Vbeta and 13 Jbeta primers. Clones were sequenced by immunoSEQ multiplex PCR, and TCRdb holds only the in-frame ones, with some missing. The table shows some 160,000 clones, with approximately 84% occurring only once. CDR1 is SGHRS and CDR2 is YFSETQ in the germline V gene. CDR3 length: 17 residues. Trimming took off 1 base at V and 5 bases at J, with 21 bases between the two ends. Donors likely had unrecorded immune exposures despite being nominally healthy when sampled. The table lists this clone with a few counts. Its antigen is currently unknown. The chain uses TRBV5-1 and TRBJ2-5, with a weak D call TRBD1 (5 bases). The receptor comes from a woman aged 40 to 50 in good health and CMV-seropositive. The source material was PBMCs. CDR3 nucleotides: TGCGCCAGCAGCTTGTCCTTGCTTAGGGGTACTGGTGAGACCCAGTACTTC. It encodes CASSLSLLRGTGETQYF. Combining the CDR3 with reference TRBV5-1 and TRBJ2-5 gives the whole variable domain KAGVTQTPRYLIKTRGQQVTLSCSPISGHRSVSWYQQTPGQGLQFLFEYFSETQRNKGNFPGRFSGRQFSNSRSEMNVSTLELGDSALYLCASSLSLLRGTGETQYFGPGTRLLVL.